This T cell receptor beta chain was sequenced during a study of technical replicates of blood from several donors. Data came from immunoSEQ multiplex PCR; TCRdb stores just in-frame clones and leaves some out. The sample contains fewer than 20,000 clones, approximately 90% of which appear only once. This clonotype was obtained from a human donor in good health. The specimen sequenced was PBMCs.

CDR3 sequence (DNA): TGCGCCAGCAGCTCTCCGGGACTAGCGGGAGGGGAGATCACCGGGGAGCTGTTTTTT. Translating it yields CASSSPGLAGGEITGELFF. The rearrangement joins TRBV5-1 to TRBJ2-2, with 16 positions matching TRBD2. V dropped 3 bases and J dropped 4; count of bases not matched to a gene: 9. The CDR3 spans 19 residues. Germline assignment: CDR1 SGHRS and CDR2 YFSETQ.